Each of the 31 T cell receptor beta chains below was sequenced from the same sample in a study of T-cell memory formation after mild COVID-19. One entry per CDR3 protein, called by TCRdb with MiXCR from the 5' RACE reads. This sample has 250,000 to 300,000 distinct CDR3 sequences, with around a sixth found just once. Sequenced sample: PBMCs or a T cell subset sorted from them (not recorded which). The receptors derive from a man younger than 30 who had mild COVID-19 (a few samples of this study predate the infection). Cell type and time point are not known.

The chain carries TRBV5-6 and TRBJ2-7; the match to TRBD1 covers 12 bases. V dropped 4 bases and J dropped 6; count of bases not matched to a gene: 14. The CDR3 covers 17 residues. Germline-derived CDR1 and CDR2 are SGHDT and YYEEEE. The DNA for the CDR3 is TGTGCCAGCAGCCCCGCCTGGGGGGGACAGGGGGCGGGCGAGCAGTACGTC. Protein product: CASSPAWGGQGAGEQYV.

This clonotype was detected only a few times. The rearrangement joins TRBV27 to TRBJ1-1; 8 nucleotides agree with TRBD1. The CDR3 extends over 15 amino acids. V lost 0 bases, J lost 3 bases, and 3 bases stayed unmatched. Germline-derived CDR1 and CDR2 are MNHEY and SMNVEV (reference sequence). The CDR3 protein is CASSLSSGGYTEAFF. For the CDR3, the DNA is TGTGCCAGCAGTTTATCGTCAGGGGGCTACACTGAAGCTTTCTTT.

At least ten counts were recorded for this clonotype. The rearrangement uses TRBV7-9 and TRBJ2-5; D might be TRBD1 (5 bases). The CDR3 is 19 residues long. Looked up from germline, CDR1 is SEHNR and CDR2 is FQNEAQ (reference sequence). The V gene lost 4 bases and the J gene lost 6 bases, with 30 bases spanning the gap. CDR3 amino acids: CASSSARLNMVQGGKTQYF. The CDR3, as DNA: TGTGCCAGCAGCTCGGCCCGTCTGAATATGGTCCAGGGTGGGAAGACCCAGTACTTC. The full variable domain, its missing parts supplied by reference TRBV7-9 and TRBJ2-5, is DTGVSQNPRHKITKRGQNVTFRCDPISEHNRLYWYRQTLGQGPEFLTYFQNEAQLEKSRLLSDRFSAERPKGSFSTLEIQRTEQGDSAMYLCASSSARLNMVQGGKTQYFGPGTRLLVL.

This clonotype was observed a few times. This sequence joins TRBV4-2 and TRBJ2-1, with 8 bases identical to TRBD1. Trimming cost V 0 bases and J 7 bases; bases outside gene matches: 5. The CDR3 contains 15 residues. Per the germline V gene, CDR1 is LGHNA and CDR2 is YNFKEQ. The CDR3 protein is CASSQEVQGANEQFF. CDR3 nucleotides: TGTGCCAGCAGCCAAGAGGTCCAGGGGGCTAATGAGCAGTTCTTC.

In DNA, the CDR3 is TGCGCCAGCAGCCAAGTCGAGTTTACCAAGACGGGCTACACCTTC. It is translated as CASSQVEFTKTGYTF. This chain joins TRBV4-1 and TRBJ1-2, with D hard to call. This CDR3 contains 15 residues. V lost 1 base and J lost 8, with 17 bases in between. In germline, CDR1 is MGHRA, CDR2 YSYEKL.

A few counts support this clonotype. The chain couples TRBV27 to TRBJ2-3, with D perhaps TRBD1 (6 bases). With 3 bases removed from V and 2 bases from J, the gap between germline ends came to 9 bases. Germline V gives CDR1 MNHEY, CDR2 SMNVEV (reference sequence). The CDR3 sequence is 14 residues long. CDR3 sequence: CASSFRTVTDTQYF. Written as DNA, the CDR3 is TGTGCCAGCAGTTTCAGGACAGTCACAGATACGCAGTATTTT.

The chain combines TRBV6-2 or TRBV6-3 with TRBJ2-3, with D maybe TRBD1 (5 bases). This CDR3 region has 15 residues. V gave up 8 bases and J gave up 1 base, with 16 bases separating them. Germline values: CDR1 MNHEY, CDR2 SVGEGT. The CDR3 DNA sequence: TGTGCCAGCCAGGAACAGGTGTCTGGCACAGATACGCAGTATTTT. It codes for CASQEQVSGTDTQYF.

The gene calls are TRBV4-1 and TRBJ1-5; D is undetermined. CDR3 size: 15 residues. The germline V gene has CDR1 MGHRA and CDR2 YSYEKL. V lost 4 bases to trimming and J lost 1 base, with 11 bases between them. DNA of the CDR3: TGCGCCAGCAGCCGGCGGTGGGTGAGCAATCAGCCCCAGCATTTT. Translating gives CASSRRWVSNQPQHF.

This clonotype has a handful of counts. The chain couples TRBV4-3 to TRBJ2-5; no reliable D call. In germline, CDR1 is LGHNA, CDR2 YSLEER. This CDR3 has 15 residues. The V end was cut by 3 bases, the J end by 5 bases, with 16 bases between. CDR3 coding DNA: TGCGCCAGCAGCCATAACTCGCGACGGTGGGAGACCCAGTACTTC. Amino acids: CASSHNSRRWETQYF.

This clonotype has a count of ten or more. The J gene is TRBJ2-7, the V gene TRBV5-1; 10 nucleotides align to TRBD2. Germline V gene data show CDR1 as SGHRS and CDR2 as YFSETQ. The CDR3 is made up of 14 amino acids. V was clipped by 0 bases and J by 8 bases; unmatched bases: 5. CDR3 in DNA: TGCGCCAGCAGCTTGGAATTAGCGGGGGGAAAGCAGTACGTC. Residues: CASSLELAGGKQYV.

This chain links TRBV5-6 with TRBJ1-2; the D gene is possibly TRBD1 (6 bases). The germline CDR1 and CDR2 sequences are SGHDT and YYEEEE. This CDR3 has 15 residues. V was trimmed by 5 bases and J by 0 bases, leaving 14 bases between them. CDR3 sequence reads: CASRHDRPANYGYTF. CDR3 sequence (DNA): TGTGCCAGCAGACACGACAGGCCAGCTAACTATGGCTACACCTTC.

This clonotype was observed a handful of times. The rearrangement links TRBV24-1 to TRBJ2-1; TRBD2 matches at 8 bases. The length of the CDR3 is 15 residues. Looked up from germline, CDR1 is KGHDR and CDR2 is SFDVKD. The trim removed 2 bases at V and 5 bases at J, leaving 4 bases unmatched. As DNA, the CDR3 is TGTGCCACCAGTGATTCCCGGGGGGGGGACAATGAGCAGTTCTTC. It encodes CATSDSRGGDNEQFF.

The gene calls are TRBV6-5 and TRBJ2-3, with 7 bases lining up with TRBD2. This CDR3 has 15 residues. J gave up 8 bases and V 8 bases, and 16 bases lay outside the gene matches. Germline CDR1 reads MNHEY; CDR2 reads SVGAGI. CDR3 sequence (DNA): TGTGCCAGCGGGGCTGGCGGGGGAGTGGGAGTTACGCAGTATTTT. Translation: CASGAGGGVGVTQYF.

This clonotype was seen a single time. The chain links TRBV19 to TRBJ2-3; possible D gene TRBD2, 6 bases. The V gene's germline CDR1 is LNHDA and CDR2 SQIVND (reference sequence). V was clipped by 2 bases and J by 2 bases, with 11 bases between them. This CDR3 comprises 15 residues. The CDR3 region has the DNA TGTGCCAGTAGTATATGGGGCGGGGACACAGATACGCAGTATTTT. Translating gives CASSIWGGDTDTQYF.

The rearrangement uses TRBV27 and TRBJ2-3; 8 bases map to TRBD1. This CDR3 is built from 14 residues. Germline V gene data show CDR1 as MNHEY and CDR2 as SMNVEV (reference sequence). The trim removed 5 bases at V and 5 bases at J, leaving 6 bases unmatched. The CDR3 loop is CASSPLDRGDTQYF. In DNA, the CDR3 is TGTGCCAGCAGTCCTCTAGACAGGGGAGATACGCAGTATTTT.

The rearrangement uses TRBV6-6 and TRBJ1-5; no firm D call. Trimming cost V 0 bases and J 1 base, with 13 bases left between them. This CDR3 has 17 residues. CDR1 is MNHNY, CDR2 SVGAGI, per germline (reference sequence). The CDR3 protein is CASSYSTRAESNQPQHF. The CDR3 DNA follows: TGTGCCAGCAGTTACTCCACCCGGGCGGAGAGCAATCAGCCCCAGCATTTT.

Many counts were recorded for this clonotype. The chain joins TRBV5-4 to TRBJ2-1, with 10 positions matching TRBD2. V was pared by 5 bases and J by 5 bases, with 7 bases of the junction left unmatched. Germline CDR1 and CDR2: SGHNT and YYREEE (reference sequence). CDR3 length: 15 amino acids. In DNA form, the CDR3 reads TGTGCCAGCAGGCGGACTAGCGGAATAAACAATGAGCAGTTCTTC. Amino acids: CASRRTSGINNEQFF.

The chain uses TRBV20-1 and TRBJ2-5; TRBD2 is a possible D gene (5 bases). CDR1 and CDR2 from the germline V gene are DFQATT and SNEGSKA (reference sequence). Trimming took 6 bases from V and 5 from J, leaving 16 bases between them. The CDR3 covers 13 residues. DNA for the CDR3: TGCAGTGCACCTCAGGCGGGTTGGGAGACCCAGTACTTC. Translating gives CSAPQAGWETQYF.

This sequence joins TRBV9 and TRBJ2-7; 7 positions match TRBD1. The CDR3 covers 14 residues. After removal of 2 bases from V and 2 bases from J, the junction contained 4 bases not matched to a gene. The germline gives CDR1 SGDLS, CDR2 YYNGEE. The CDR3 nucleotides read TGTGCCAGCAGCGTTGGTACAGGGGCCTACGAGCAGTACTTC. Translation: CASSVGTGAYEQYF. The whole variable domain, remainder taken from reference TRBV9 and TRBJ2-7, is DSGVTQTPKHLITATGQRVTLRCSPRSGDLSVYWYQQSLDQGLQFLIQYYNGEERAKGNILERFSAQQFPDLHSELNLSSLELGDSALYFCASSVGTGAYEQYFGPGTRLTVT.

This clonotype has just a few counts. A read error may produce the germline difference seen at one junction end. The chain recombines TRBV6-2 or TRBV6-3 with TRBJ2-7, with unresolved D. Germline assignment: CDR1 MNHEY and CDR2 SVGEGT. This CDR3 contains 12 residues. CDR3 nucleotides: TGTGCCAGCAGTTACTCGACGGCTACCCCCCACTTC. Its protein is CASSYSTATPHF.

This clonotype has at least ten counts. The rearrangement uses TRBV5-5 and TRBJ2-7, with D unclear. CDR3 size: 14 residues. The V end was cut by 1 base, the J end by 1 base, with 9 bases between. Per the germline V gene, CDR1 is SGHKS and CDR2 is YYEKEE (reference sequence). DNA for the CDR3: TGTGCCAGCAGCTTGTTGTCTGCATCCTACGAGCAGTACGTC. As protein: CASSLLSASYEQYV.

The J gene is TRBJ1-5, the V gene TRBV12-3 or TRBV12-4, with D possibly matching TRBD1 (6 bases). V lost 7 bases and J 7 bases, leaving 11 bases between the germline ends. The CDR3 sequence is 12 residues long. The CDR3: CASTSGAQPQHF. CDR3 sequence (DNA): TGTGCCAGCACCTCAGGGGCCCAGCCCCAGCATTTT.

The chain is built from TRBV6-6 and TRBJ2-7; D remains ambiguous. The V end was cut by 0 bases, the J end by 3 bases, with 6 bases between. The CDR3 contains 13 residues. Germline V lookup: CDR1 MNHNY, CDR2 SVGAGI (reference sequence). The chain's CDR3 is CASSYSQVYEQYV. CDR3 bases: TGTGCCAGCAGTTACTCGCAGGTCTACGAGCAGTACGTC.

The sample holds a few counts of this clonotype. The gene calls are TRBV3-1 and TRBJ2-4, with D uncertain. The V gene's germline CDR1 is LGHDT and CDR2 YNNKEL (reference sequence). This CDR3 has 13 amino acids. The V end was cut by 4 bases, the J end by 6 bases, with 10 bases between. The CDR3 spells CASSPPQGNIQYF. CDR3 nucleotides: TGTGCCAGCAGCCCCCCGCAAGGAAACATTCAGTACTTC.

This rearrangement joins TRBV21-1 to TRBJ2-5; the table calls TRBD2, which could not be checked here. TRBV21-1 represents a pseudogene. CDR3 length equals 16 residues. Here the CDR3 DNA reads TGTGCCAGCAGTCCTTGGCCAGCGGGGGGTATGGAGACCCAGTACTTC. Protein: CASSPWPAGGMETQYF.

This clonotype was observed many times. A junction end diverges from the germline sequence, so it may reflect a read error. CDR3 sequence reads: CASSFSLGETQYF. CDR3 DNA sequence: TGTGCTAGCAGCTTTTCTTTAGGGGAGACCCAGTACTTC. The rearrangement links TRBV7-7 to TRBJ2-5, with D unclear. This CDR3 contains 13 residues. CDR1 SSHAT and CDR2 FNYEAQ come from the germline V gene (reference sequence).

The rearrangement uses TRBV5-6 and TRBJ2-1, with D perhaps matching TRBD1 (6 bases). The germline gives CDR1 SGHDT, CDR2 YYEEEE. This CDR3 has 14 amino acids. V was clipped by 3 bases and J by 7 bases, with 14 bases between them. The DNA for the CDR3 is TGTGCCAGCAGCTCATACAGGGAAAGGAATGAGCAGTTCTTC. Its translation: CASSSYRERNEQFF.

This clonotype came up a few times. The rearrangement uses TRBV5-1 and TRBJ2-5; 8 positions agree with TRBD2. CDR1 and CDR2 from the germline V gene are SGHRS and YFSETQ. The CDR3 extends over 14 amino acids. V shed 3 bases and J 3 bases; nucleotides not matched to a gene: 4. Here the CDR3 reads CASSSGLAKETQYF. The CDR3, as DNA: TGCGCCAGCAGCTCAGGACTAGCAAAAGAGACCCAGTACTTC.

This rearrangement joins TRBV6-2 or TRBV6-3 to TRBJ2-1, with D possibly TRBD2 on 5 matching bases. CDR1 is MNHEY, CDR2 SVGEGT, per germline. The CDR3 runs to 14 residues. V was shortened by 1 base and J by 7 bases, with 11 bases between the two germline ends. The CDR3, as DNA: TGTGCCAGCAGTTACTACTCGGAGGCGAATGAGCAGTTCTTC. Translation: CASSYYSEANEQFF.

This clonotype appeared many times. The chain has TRBV2 and TRBJ1-4, with D uncertain. The CDR3 runs to 17 residues. The V gene's germline CDR1 is SNHLY and CDR2 FYNNEI. V dropped 3 bases and J dropped 1 base, with 15 bases sitting between them. The CDR3 spells CASSDPLWFRTNEKLFF. DNA for the CDR3: TGTGCCAGCAGTGATCCCCTGTGGTTCCGAACTAATGAAAAACTGTTTTTT.

This clonotype was found a few times. The chain couples TRBV5-1 to TRBJ2-3, with TRBD2 identical over 9 bases. Germline CDR1 and CDR2: SGHRS and YFSETQ. The ends lost 6 bases at V and 4 bases at J; junction bases unmatched: 12. The CDR3 totals 16 residues. In DNA, the CDR3 is TGCGCCAGCAACCCGGGGTGGCGGGGGGGATCAGATACGCAGTATTTT. Its translation is CASNPGWRGGSDTQYF.